A selection of T cell receptor beta chains follows, all from one sample in a study of blood T cell repertoires in COVID-19. Sequencing was performed with immunoSEQ multiplex PCR; in TCRdb, only in-frame clones are kept and a portion is missing. The repertoire holds roughly 250,000 clones, with 65% to 85% as singletons. Sequences were obtained from peripheral blood. The receptor source for this set is a woman aged 40 to 49 with active or convalescent COVID-19. CDR3s include the opening cysteine and the closing phenylalanine or tryptophan. The order of the fields is J gene, D gene, clone size, V gene, CDR3 protein, CDR3 DNA. The D gene is left open where the match is weak. Only part of the rows carry a size: once, few, many, or a class if the clone is expanded.

J: TRBJ2-7; D: TRBD1; size: NA; V: TRBV11-2; CDR3: CASRPAGTGGDEQYF; DNA: TGTGCCAGCAGGCCCGCCGGGACAGGGGGCGACGAGCAGTACTTC
J: TRBJ2-2; D: NA; size: once; V: TRBV7-2; CDR3: CASSLVPVTNTGELFF; DNA: TGTGCCAGCAGCTTAGTCCCAGTGACGAACACCGGGGAGCTGTTTTTT
J: TRBJ1-5; D: NA; size: many; V: TRBV6-1; CDR3: CASSDLFNQPQHF; DNA: TGTGCCAGCAGTGACCTTTTCAATCAGCCCCAGCATTTT
J: TRBJ1-1; D: TRBD1; size: once; V: TRBV11-3; CDR3: CASSSAQGAGEAFF; DNA: TGTGCCAGCAGCTCAGCTCAGGGGGCTGGTGAAGCTTTCTTT
J: TRBJ1-1; D: NA; size: NA; V: TRBV27; CDR3: CASSLNRANTEAFF; DNA: TGTGCCAGCAGTTTAAACAGGGCGAACACTGAAGCTTTCTTT
J: TRBJ1-3; D: NA; size: NA; V: TRBV5-1; CDR3: CAARAAGNTIYF; DNA: TGCGCTGCGAGGGCGGCTGGAAACACCATATATTTT
J: TRBJ1-1; D: TRBD1; size: NA; V: TRBV6-6; CDR3: CASSGGQGDGTEAFF; DNA: TGTGCCAGCAGTGGGGGACAGGGGGACGGCACTGAAGCTTTCTTT
J: TRBJ1-1; D: TRBD1; size: once; V: TRBV5-1; CDR3: CASSFGDRDSTEAFF; DNA: TGCGCCAGCAGCTTTGGCGATCGGGACAGCACTGAAGCTTTCTTT
J: TRBJ1-1; D: TRBD1; size: NA; V: TRBV27; CDR3: CASSLRGPTEAFF; DNA: TGTGCCAGCAGTTTAAGGGGGCCCACTGAAGCTTTCTTT
J: TRBJ2-5; D: NA; size: NA; V: TRBV28; CDR3: CASTHPGGETQYF; DNA: TGTGCCAGCACCCATCCGGGTGGGGAGACCCAGTACTTC
J: TRBJ1-2; D: NA; size: NA; V: TRBV4-1; CDR3: CASSQDRNLRYGYTF; DNA: TGCGCCAGCAGCCAAGATCGAAACCTGAGATATGGCTACACCTTC
J: TRBJ1-1; D: TRBD1; size: NA; V: TRBV29-1; CDR3: CSVGQGLDTEAFF; DNA: TGCAGCGTTGGACAGGGGTTGGACACTGAAGCTTTCTTT
J: TRBJ1-2; D: TRBD1; size: few; V: TRBV19; CDR3: CASSILTGDDGYTF; DNA: TGTGCCAGTAGCATACTGACAGGGGACGATGGCTACACCTTC
J: TRBJ1-1; D: TRBD1; size: NA; V: TRBV5-4; CDR3: CASSLRVGQALNTEAFF; DNA: TGTGCCAGCAGCTTGCGGGTTGGACAGGCGTTGAACACTGAAGCTTTCTTT
J: TRBJ1-1; D: TRBD1; size: NA; V: TRBV30; CDR3: CAWRDRGLEAFF; DNA: TGTGCCTGGAGGGACAGGGGACTTGAAGCTTTCTTT
J: TRBJ1-1; D: NA; size: NA; V: TRBV12-3/TRBV12-4; CDR3: CASSLRGSTEAFF; DNA: TGTGCCAGCAGTTTGAGGGGGAGCACTGAAGCTTTCTTT
J: TRBJ2-1; D: NA; size: NA; V: TRBV27; CDR3: CASSLLRNRNEQFF; DNA: TGTGCCAGCAGTTTGTTGCGGAATCGCAATGAGCAGTTCTTC
J: TRBJ1-1; D: NA; size: NA; V: TRBV29-1; CDR3: CSVQGHFENTEAFF; DNA: TGCAGCGTCCAGGGCCATTTCGAAAACACTGAAGCTTTCTTT
J: TRBJ1-2; D: NA; size: NA; V: TRBV9; CDR3: CASSEGGARYTF; DNA: TGTGCCAGCAGCGAGGGAGGTGCCCGCTACACCTTC
J: TRBJ2-1; D: NA; size: NA; V: TRBV5-4; CDR3: CASSLDFSSYNEQFF; DNA: TGTGCCAGCAGCTTGGACTTTAGCTCCTACAATGAGCAGTTCTTC
J: TRBJ1-6; D: NA; size: few; V: TRBV28; CDR3: CASNPGGSLTGNSPLHF; DNA: TGTGCCAGCAACCCCGGGGGTTCGCTAACGGGAAATTCACCCCTCCACTTT
J: TRBJ1-1; D: TRBD1; size: few; V: TRBV5-1; CDR3: CASSPDRGRTEAFF; DNA: TGCGCCAGCAGCCCGGACAGGGGGCGAACTGAAGCTTTCTTT
J: TRBJ1-4; D: TRBD1; size: NA; V: TRBV5-4; CDR3: CASSPGGTGGANEKLFF; DNA: TGTGCCAGCAGCCCCGGTGGGACAGGGGGCGCAAATGAAAAACTGTTTTTT
J: TRBJ1-4; D: TRBD1; size: NA; V: TRBV19; CDR3: CASSPDREPNEKLFF; DNA: TGTGCCAGTAGCCCCGACAGGGAACCAAATGAAAAACTGTTTTTT
J: TRBJ1-1; D: NA; size: NA; V: TRBV7-9; CDR3: CASSSTVNTEAFF; DNA: TGTGCCAGCAGTTCGACAGTGAACACTGAAGCTTTCTTT
J: TRBJ2-2; D: NA; size: few; V: TRBV10-3; CDR3: CAISEPGGGSGELFF; DNA: TGTGCCATCAGTGAGCCTGGAGGGGGCTCCGGGGAGCTGTTTTTT
J: TRBJ1-2; D: NA; size: NA; V: TRBV19; CDR3: CASTPLGQTPYGYTF; DNA: TGTGCCAGTACTCCTTTGGGCCAAACCCCCTATGGCTACACCTTC
J: TRBJ2-3; D: NA; size: NA; V: TRBV11-2; CDR3: CASSIGQISSTDTQYF; DNA: TGTGCCAGCAGCATAGGACAGATTTCAAGCACAGATACGCAGTATTTT
J: TRBJ2-7; D: NA; size: NA; V: TRBV19; CDR3: CASSIGGRASSYEQYF; DNA: TGTGCCAGTAGTATAGGGGGCAGGGCCAGCTCCTACGAGCAGTACTTC
J: TRBJ2-1; D: TRBD2; size: few; V: TRBV28; CDR3: CASSLAGEINEQFF; DNA: TGTGCCAGCAGTTTAGCGGGGGAAATCAATGAGCAGTTCTTC
J: TRBJ1-5; D: NA; size: NA; V: TRBV5-6; CDR3: CASSFGGGPQPQHF; DNA: TGTGCCAGCAGCTTTGGGGGAGGGCCTCAGCCCCAGCATTTT
J: TRBJ1-2; D: TRBD1; size: NA; V: TRBV3-1/TRBV3-2; CDR3: CASSPRDSGYGYTF; DNA: TGTGCCAGCAGCCCTCGGGACAGCGGCTATGGCTACACCTTC
J: TRBJ1-4; D: NA; size: once; V: TRBV9; CDR3: CASSPWGGTGEKLFF; DNA: TGTGCCAGCAGCCCTTGGGGGGGTACGGGAGAAAAACTGTTTTTT
J: TRBJ1-4; D: TRBD1; size: few; V: TRBV5-4; CDR3: CASSLDRAGEKLFF; DNA: TGTGCCAGCAGCCTCGACAGGGCGGGGGAAAAACTGTTTTTT
J: TRBJ1-1; D: NA; size: few; V: TRBV28; CDR3: CASSTYPMNTEAFF; DNA: TGTGCCAGCAGCACCTACCCGATGAACACTGAAGCTTTCTTT
J: TRBJ2-7; D: NA; size: NA; V: TRBV28; CDR3: CASSPFRRVLVNEQYF; DNA: TGTGCCAGCAGCCCATTTAGGAGGGTGTTGGTCAACGAGCAGTACTTC
J: TRBJ1-2; D: TRBD1; size: few; V: TRBV28; CDR3: CASSLSDRRGYTF; DNA: TGTGCCAGCAGTTTATCGGACAGGCGAGGCTACACCTTC
J: TRBJ2-7; D: TRBD2; size: NA; V: TRBV7-9; CDR3: CASMVAGASYEQYF; DNA: TGTGCCAGCATGGTAGCGGGGGCTTCCTACGAGCAGTACTTC
J: TRBJ1-1; D: NA; size: NA; V: TRBV11-3; CDR3: CASSPGLTNTEAFF; DNA: TGTGCCAGCAGCCCGGGACTAACGAACACTGAAGCTTTCTTT
J: TRBJ1-1; D: TRBD1; size: once; V: TRBV7-9; CDR3: CASSFSRGENTEAFF; DNA: TGTGCCAGCAGCTTCAGCAGGGGGGAAAACACTGAAGCTTTCTTT
J: TRBJ1-3; D: NA; size: once; V: TRBV2; CDR3: CASSDGYPGNTIYF; DNA: TGTGCCAGCAGTGACGGGTACCCTGGAAACACCATATATTTT
J: TRBJ2-2; D: NA; size: NA; V: TRBV2; CDR3: CASSVGVSLNPGELFF; DNA: TGTGCCAGCAGTGTCGGGGTCTCACTTAACCCTGGGGAGCTGTTTTTT
J: TRBJ1-6; D: NA; size: NA; V: TRBV7-3; CDR3: CASSLSPGPDSPLHF; DNA: TGTGCCAGCAGCTTAAGCCCGGGTCCGGATTCACCCCTCCACTTT
J: TRBJ1-1; D: NA; size: NA; V: TRBV28; CDR3: CASSSSFEAFF; DNA: TGTGCCAGCAGCTCTAGCTTTGAAGCTTTCTTT